This note documents a single T cell receptor (beta chain) sequence. Its specificity is not known. The data originate from a study of cytomegalovirus exposure and HLA in healthy donors. Findings and limits, study-wide: Sequencing likely generated an artifact that appeared as a cluster of highly shared sequence variants. An analysis was carried out at a later point. It showed that HLA-associated TCR beta chains were more clonally expanded than equally common non-associated chains. An ancestry cluster, one associated with Asian ancestry, reportedly showed fewer N-insertions than the approximately 720-donor mean in a later analysis.

CDR3 size: 14 residues. In nominal health when sampled, donors likely had unrecorded immune exposures nonetheless. PCR used 60 Vbeta primers and 13 Jbeta primers. Libraries were prepared by immunoSEQ multiplex PCR; TCRdb keeps only in-frame clonotypes and omits some of them. The data contain around 150,000 clones, approximately 80% of them singletons. The receptor's source is a man aged 18 to 29 in good health and CMV-seronegative. Material: PBMCs. The rearrangement uses TRBV21-1 and TRBJ2-1; no check of the table's D call, TRBD2, against the DNA was made. TRBV21-1 is given as a pseudogene. DNA of the CDR3: TGTGCCAGCATTGGGACAGCGGGGGGGAATGAGCAGTTCTTC. It codes for CASIGTAGGNEQFF.